Listed here are 19 T cell receptor beta chains from one sample, sequenced in a study of blood T cell repertoires in COVID-19. Data came from immunoSEQ multiplex PCR; TCRdb stores just in-frame clones and leaves some out. The data show about 100,000 clones, over 75% seen once. Sequenced sample: peripheral blood. The receptors shown here come from a woman older than 75 with acute or convalescent COVID-19.

The rearrangement links TRBV12-3 or TRBV12-4 to TRBJ2-7; TRBD1 is a possible D gene (6 bases). The CDR3 is made up of 13 amino acids. V dropped 3 bases and J dropped 4 bases, with 10 bases sitting between them. The CDR3, as DNA: TGTGCCAGCAGTTTCACCCAGGGGTACGAGCAGTACTTC. It translates to CASSFTQGYEQYF.

This clone occurred once. This rearrangement joins TRBV27 to TRBJ2-5; 9 bases line up with TRBD1. V was clipped by 5 bases and J by 4 bases; unmatched bases: 14. CDR3 length: 17 residues. Looked up from germline, CDR1 is MNHEY and CDR2 is SMNVEV (reference sequence). CDR3 amino acids: CASSRLNLDRGSETQYF. The CDR3 coding sequence is TGTGCCAGCAGTCGCTTAAACCTCGACAGGGGGTCAGAGACCCAGTACTTC.

The rearrangement links TRBV29-1 to TRBJ1-2; 8 bases map to TRBD1. The germline V gene encodes CDR1 SQVTM and CDR2 ANQGSEA. The V segment lost 7 bases and the J segment 8 bases; nucleotides outside the gene matches: 15. The CDR3 runs to 14 residues. The CDR3, as DNA: TGCAGCGAGGGCAGGGGGCGATTAACTATCGGCTACACCTTC. It codes for CSEGRGRLTIGYTF.

This chain joins TRBV4-3 and TRBJ2-5; TRBD2 aligns across 7 bases. The CDR3 spans 17 residues. Germline loops: CDR1 LGHNA, CDR2 YSLEER. The V gene end was trimmed by 0 bases and the J gene end by 4 bases; junction bases not matched to a gene: 11. DNA of the CDR3: TGCGCCAGCAGCCAAGACTACTCTAGCGGCGGATTAGAGACCCAGTACTTC. Its protein is CASSQDYSSGGLETQYF.

J is TRBJ2-5 and V is TRBV30, with a weak D call TRBD2 (6 bases). Trimming pared 7 bases from V and 4 bases from J, leaving 16 bases between. CDR1 GTSNPN and CDR2 SVGIG come from the germline V gene (reference sequence). This CDR3 contains 13 residues. The CDR3 nucleotides read TGTGCCTCCACACCTAGCGACAGAGAGACCCAGTACTTC. Translation: CASTPSDRETQYF.

This chain connects TRBV29-1 to TRBJ2-7; TRBD1 agrees at 7 bases. Germline V gene data show CDR1 as SQVTM and CDR2 as ANQGSEA. This CDR3 spans 12 amino acids. V trimming: 7 bases; J trimming: 2 bases; junction bases outside the gene matches: 5. The CDR3 loop is CSASQGAYEQYF. The CDR3 DNA reads as TGCAGCGCTAGTCAGGGGGCCTACGAGCAGTACTTC.

The chain combines TRBV9 with TRBJ2-3; D unclear. With 3 bases removed from V and 6 bases from J, the gap between germline ends came to 11 bases. Germline lookup yields CDR1 SGDLS and CDR2 YYNGEE. The CDR3 length is 13 residues. CDR3 residues: CASSAQASDTQYF. The CDR3 coding sequence is TGTGCCAGCAGCGCCCAGGCATCGGATACGCAGTATTTT.

The chain employs TRBV2 and TRBJ2-3; D is undetermined. Germline-derived CDR1 and CDR2 are SNHLY and FYNNEI. The CDR3 consists of 13 residues. Trimming shortened V by 4 bases and J by 1 base, and 6 bases separated the two germline ends. The CDR3: CASSGQGTDTQYF. In DNA form, the CDR3 reads TGTGCCAGCAGTGGGCAGGGCACAGATACGCAGTATTTT.

The chain joins TRBV2 to TRBJ1-4; perhaps TRBD1 as D (6 bases). The CDR3 contains 16 residues. V dropped 5 bases and J dropped 1 base, with 14 bases sitting between them. Germline-derived CDR1 and CDR2 are SNHLY and FYNNEI. CDR3 bases: TGTGCCAGCAGTACCATACGGGACATAACTAATGAAAAACTGTTTTTT. Amino acids: CASSTIRDITNEKLFF.

V and J are TRBV28 and TRBJ1-2; D call uncertain. Per germline, CDR1 MDHEN and CDR2 SYDVKM. This CDR3 has 14 residues. The germline V and J ends were trimmed by 3 bases and 8 bases, with 16 bases remaining between them. This CDR3 reads CASSLGVQTGGYTF. As DNA, the CDR3 is TGTGCCAGCAGTTTGGGCGTCCAAACCGGCGGCTACACCTTC.

The CDR3: CASSAGQFTEAFF. The CDR3 bases are TGTGCCAGCAGTGCGGGACAGTTCACTGAAGCTTTCTTT. The rearrangement links TRBV27 to TRBJ1-1; the match to TRBD1 covers 7 bases. The CDR3 length is 13 residues. V was clipped by 5 bases and J by 4 bases; unmatched bases: 4. Looked up from germline, CDR1 is MNHEY and CDR2 is SMNVEV (reference sequence).

This clone was detected many times. The chain carries TRBV19 and TRBJ1-2, with D possibly matching TRBD1 (5 bases). This CDR3 has 14 residues. V was pared by 4 bases and J by 8 bases, with 17 bases between. In germline, CDR1 is LNHDA, CDR2 SQIVND (reference sequence). In nucleotides, the CDR3 is TGTGCCAGTAGTAAATCAGGGAATTCGGGCGGCTACACCTTC. As protein: CASSKSGNSGGYTF.

This clone was seen more than once but under ten times. The chain carries TRBV9 and TRBJ1-1; tentatively, D is TRBD1 (5 bases). Between the trimmed V and J ends, which lost 3 bases and 2 bases, there was a span of 14 bases. Germline V gene data show CDR1 as SGDLS and CDR2 as YYNGEE. The CDR3 has 15 residues. The CDR3: CASSESGGRNTEAFF. DNA of the CDR3: TGTGCCAGCAGCGAGAGCGGGGGACGAAACACTGAAGCTTTCTTT. The entire variable domain, with the rest obtained from reference TRBV9 and TRBJ1-1, is as follows: DSGVTQTPKHLITATGQRVTLRCSPRSGDLSVYWYQQSLDQGLQFLIQYYNGEERAKGNILERFSAQQFPDLHSELNLSSLELGDSALYFCASSESGGRNTEAFFGQGTRLTVV.

This chain links TRBV19 with TRBJ1-2, with D unresolved. CDR1 and CDR2 from the germline V gene are LNHDA and SQIVND (reference sequence). With 6 bases removed from V and 4 bases from J, the gap between germline ends came to 15 bases. The CDR3 sequence is 14 residues long. The CDR3 region is CASSPSISGYGYTF. The CDR3 DNA sequence: TGTGCCAGTAGCCCCAGTATATCGGGCTATGGCTACACCTTC. The full variable domain, completed using reference TRBV19 and TRBJ1-2, is DGGITQSPKYLFRKEGQNVTLSCEQNLNHDAMYWYRQDPGQGLRLIYYSQIVNDFQKGDIAEGYSVSREKKESFPLTVTSAQKNPTAFYLCASSPSISGYGYTFGSGTRLTVV.

The chain is built from TRBV6-5 and TRBJ1-4; D call uncertain. Per the germline V gene, CDR1 is MNHEY and CDR2 is SVGAGI. This CDR3 comprises 15 residues. Trimming removed 6 bases from V and 4 bases from J, with 15 bases in between. Here the CDR3 DNA reads TGTGCCAGCAGCGGGAGGTCGCCGGGTAATGAAAAACTGTTTTTT. It codes for CASSGRSPGNEKLFF.

Points on this clone: Other DNA sequences in this sample translate to the same CDR3. The chain couples TRBV19 to TRBJ1-1; 7 bases map to TRBD1. J gave up 1 base and V 7 bases, and 3 bases lay outside the gene matches. There are 13 residues in the CDR3. In germline, CDR1 is LNHDA, CDR2 SQIVND (reference sequence). The CDR3 reads CASNNRGNTEAFF. Here the CDR3 DNA reads TGTGCCAGTAATAACAGGGGGAACACTGAAGCTTTCTTT.

The V call is TRBV11-2, the J call TRBJ2-7; D is perhaps TRBD2 (6 bases). Trimming shortened V by 5 bases and J by 5 bases, and 16 bases separated the two germline ends. The CDR3 spans 14 residues. The V gene's germline CDR1 is SGHAT and CDR2 FQNNGV. The CDR3 DNA follows: TGTGCCAGCAGCCTGTTGCGGGGCGGCCACGAGCAGTACTTC. It yields the protein CASSLLRGGHEQYF.

The chain uses TRBV25-1 and TRBJ2-7; 12 nucleotides align to TRBD1. The CDR3 totals 18 residues. CDR1 is MGHDK, CDR2 SYGVNS, per germline. V was clipped by 1 base and J by 7 bases; unmatched bases: 14. The DNA for the CDR3 is TGTGCCAGCAGTGAATGGGGGTCGACGGGACAGGGGGCGCGAGAGCAGTACTTC. Its translation: CASSEWGSTGQGAREQYF.

The rearrangement uses TRBV5-1 and TRBJ2-2; perhaps TRBD1 as D (6 bases). Looked up from germline, CDR1 is SGHRS and CDR2 is YFSETQ. V dropped 1 base and J dropped 0 bases, with 10 bases sitting between them. CDR3 length: 16 residues. The CDR3 coding sequence is TGCGCCAGCAGCTTGCTGACAGGCCCGAACACCGGGGAGCTGTTTTTT. Residues: CASSLLTGPNTGELFF.